This TCR beta chain was sequenced in a study of blood T cell repertoires in COVID-19. V lost 6 bases to trimming and J lost 6 bases; unmatched junction nucleotides: 5. The CDR3 is 13 amino acids. Per germline, CDR1 SNHLY and CDR2 FYNNEI. This table comes from immunoSEQ multiplex PCR, and its TCRdb copy is limited to in-frame clones, with some not included. The top ten clones hold just under 4% of a sample with 330,000 or so clones, approximately 89% of them seen once. The receptor comes from a woman in her sixties with COVID-19, enrolled during active disease. The rearrangement joins TRBV2 to TRBJ2-1, with 7 bases matching TRBD1. The sample comprised peripheral blood. CDR3 DNA sequence: TGTGCCAGCAGCCCGGGACAGTTCAATGAGCAGTTCTTC. This codes for CASSPGQFNEQFF.